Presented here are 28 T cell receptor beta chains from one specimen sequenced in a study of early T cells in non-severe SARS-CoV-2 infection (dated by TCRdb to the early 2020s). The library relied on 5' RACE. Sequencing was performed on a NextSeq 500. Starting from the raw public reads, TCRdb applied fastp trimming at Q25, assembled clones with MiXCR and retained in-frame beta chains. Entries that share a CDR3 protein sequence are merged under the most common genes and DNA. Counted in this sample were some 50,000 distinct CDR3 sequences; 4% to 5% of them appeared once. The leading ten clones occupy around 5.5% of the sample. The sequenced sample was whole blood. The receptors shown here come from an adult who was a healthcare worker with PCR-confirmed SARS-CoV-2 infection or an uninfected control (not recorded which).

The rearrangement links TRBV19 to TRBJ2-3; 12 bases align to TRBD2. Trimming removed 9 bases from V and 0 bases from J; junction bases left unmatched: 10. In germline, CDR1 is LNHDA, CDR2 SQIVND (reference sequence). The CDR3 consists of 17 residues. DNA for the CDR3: TGTGCCAGCAAAAAACTAGCGGGAGGACTCAGCACAGATACGCAGTATTTT. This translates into CASKKLAGGLSTDTQYF.

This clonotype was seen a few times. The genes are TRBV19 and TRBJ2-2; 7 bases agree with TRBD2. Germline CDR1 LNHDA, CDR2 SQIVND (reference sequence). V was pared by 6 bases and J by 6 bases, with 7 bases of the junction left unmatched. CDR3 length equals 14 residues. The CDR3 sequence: CASRTSLDSGELFF. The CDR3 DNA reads TGTGCCAGTAGGACTAGCCTGGACTCCGGGGAGCTGTTTTTT.

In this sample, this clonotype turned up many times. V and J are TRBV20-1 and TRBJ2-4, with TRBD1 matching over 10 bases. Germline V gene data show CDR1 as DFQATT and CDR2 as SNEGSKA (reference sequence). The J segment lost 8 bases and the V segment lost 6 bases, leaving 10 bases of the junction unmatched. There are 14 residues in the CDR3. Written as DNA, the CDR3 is TGCAGTGCGCATCTCCGGGACAGGGGAGACATTCAGTACTTC. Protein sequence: CSAHLRDRGDIQYF.

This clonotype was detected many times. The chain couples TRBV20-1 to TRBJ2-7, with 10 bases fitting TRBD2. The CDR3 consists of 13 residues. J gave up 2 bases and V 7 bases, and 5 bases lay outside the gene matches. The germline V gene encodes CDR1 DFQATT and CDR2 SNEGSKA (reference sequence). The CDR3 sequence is CSVRTSGTYEQYF. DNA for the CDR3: TGCAGTGTCCGGACTAGCGGCACCTACGAGCAGTACTTC.

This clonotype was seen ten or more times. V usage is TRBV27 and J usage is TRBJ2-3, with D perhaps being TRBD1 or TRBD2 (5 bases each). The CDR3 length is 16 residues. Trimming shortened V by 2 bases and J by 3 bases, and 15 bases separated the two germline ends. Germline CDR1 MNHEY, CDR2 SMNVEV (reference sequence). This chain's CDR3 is CASSLIPQGATDTQYF. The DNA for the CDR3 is TGTGCCAGCAGTTTAATCCCGCAGGGAGCAACAGATACGCAGTATTTT.

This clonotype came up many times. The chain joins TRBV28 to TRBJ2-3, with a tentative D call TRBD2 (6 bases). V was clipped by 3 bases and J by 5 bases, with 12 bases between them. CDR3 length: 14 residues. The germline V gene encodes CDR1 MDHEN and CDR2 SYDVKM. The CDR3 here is CASSFSWRGDTQYF. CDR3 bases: TGTGCCAGCAGTTTTTCATGGAGGGGAGATACGCAGTATTTT. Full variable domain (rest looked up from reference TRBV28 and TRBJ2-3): DVKVTQSSRYLVKRTGEKVFLECVQDMDHENMFWYRQDPGLGLRLIYFSYDVKMKEKGDIPEGYSVSREKKERFSLILESASTNQTSMYLCASSFSWRGDTQYFGPGTRLTVL.

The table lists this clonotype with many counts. The CDR3 here is CSASEQGVGGELFF. The DNA of the CDR3 is TGCAGTGCTAGCGAGCAAGGGGTTGGAGGGGAGCTGTTTTTT. The chain recombines TRBV20-1 with TRBJ2-2, with D possibly TRBD1 on 5 matching bases. The CDR3 is made up of 14 amino acids. Trimming removed 3 bases from V and 8 bases from J, with 16 bases in between. Per germline, CDR1 DFQATT and CDR2 SNEGSKA (reference sequence).

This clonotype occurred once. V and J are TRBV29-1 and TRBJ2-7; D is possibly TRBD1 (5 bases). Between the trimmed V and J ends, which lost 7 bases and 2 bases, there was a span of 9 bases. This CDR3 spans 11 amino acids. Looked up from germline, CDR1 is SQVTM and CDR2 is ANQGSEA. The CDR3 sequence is CSGGTAYEQYF. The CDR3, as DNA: TGCAGCGGGGGCACCGCCTACGAGCAGTACTTC.

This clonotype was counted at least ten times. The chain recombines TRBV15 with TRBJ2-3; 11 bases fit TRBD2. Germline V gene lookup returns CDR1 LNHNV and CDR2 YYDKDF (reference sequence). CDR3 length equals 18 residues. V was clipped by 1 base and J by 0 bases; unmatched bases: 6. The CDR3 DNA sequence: TGTGCCACCAGCAGAGGAATGACTAGCGGGGAAAGCACAGATACGCAGTATTTT. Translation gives CATSRGMTSGESTDTQYF.

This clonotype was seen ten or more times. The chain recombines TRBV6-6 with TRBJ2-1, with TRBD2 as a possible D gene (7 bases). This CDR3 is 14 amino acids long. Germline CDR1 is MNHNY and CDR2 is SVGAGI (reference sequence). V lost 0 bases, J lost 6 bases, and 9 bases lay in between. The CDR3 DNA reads TGTGCCAGCAGTTACTCTGGGGGGGCCAATGAGCAGTTCTTC. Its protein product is CASSYSGGANEQFF.

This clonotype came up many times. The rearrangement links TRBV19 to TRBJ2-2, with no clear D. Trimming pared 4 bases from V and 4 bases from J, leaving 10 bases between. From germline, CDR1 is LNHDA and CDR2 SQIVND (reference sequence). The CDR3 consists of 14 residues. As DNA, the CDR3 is TGTGCCAGTAGTACAGGTTTCACCACCGGGGAGCTGTTTTTT. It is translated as CASSTGFTTGELFF.

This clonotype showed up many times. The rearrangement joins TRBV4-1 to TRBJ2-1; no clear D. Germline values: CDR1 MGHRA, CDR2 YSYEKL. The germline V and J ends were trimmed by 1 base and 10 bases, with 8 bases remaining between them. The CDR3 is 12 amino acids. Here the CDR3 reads CASSQVGREQFF. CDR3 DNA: TGCGCCAGCAGCCAAGTGGGAAGGGAGCAGTTCTTC.

DNA of the CDR3: TGCAGCGTTGGGGACAGCACGAACACTGAAGCTTTCTTT. This gives the protein CSVGDSTNTEAFF. V usage is TRBV29-1 and J usage is TRBJ1-1; 7 bases are shared with TRBD1. J was trimmed by 1 base and V by 4 bases; bases with no gene match: 3. CDR3 length equals 13 residues. Germline V gene lookup returns CDR1 SQVTM and CDR2 ANQGSEA.

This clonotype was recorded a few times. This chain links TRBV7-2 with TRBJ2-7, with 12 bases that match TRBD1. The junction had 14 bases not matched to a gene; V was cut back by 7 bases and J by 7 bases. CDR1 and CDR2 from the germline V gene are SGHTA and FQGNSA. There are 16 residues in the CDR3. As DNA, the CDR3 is TGTGCCAGCAACGGTGGACCGGGACAGGGGGCGCGGGAGCAGTACTTC. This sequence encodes CASNGGPGQGAREQYF.

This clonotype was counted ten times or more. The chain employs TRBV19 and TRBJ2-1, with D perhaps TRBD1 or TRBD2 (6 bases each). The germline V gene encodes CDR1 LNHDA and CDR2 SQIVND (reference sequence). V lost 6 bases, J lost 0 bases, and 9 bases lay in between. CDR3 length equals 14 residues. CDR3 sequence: CASRWGASYNEQFF. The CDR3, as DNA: TGTGCCAGTAGATGGGGGGCCTCCTACAATGAGCAGTTCTTC.

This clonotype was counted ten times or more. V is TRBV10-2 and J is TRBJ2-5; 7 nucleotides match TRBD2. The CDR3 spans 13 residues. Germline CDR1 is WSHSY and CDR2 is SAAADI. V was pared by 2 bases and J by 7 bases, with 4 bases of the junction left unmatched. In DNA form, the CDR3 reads TGCGCCAGCAGTGAGACCAGGGAGGGGACCCAGTACTTC. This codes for CASSETREGTQYF.

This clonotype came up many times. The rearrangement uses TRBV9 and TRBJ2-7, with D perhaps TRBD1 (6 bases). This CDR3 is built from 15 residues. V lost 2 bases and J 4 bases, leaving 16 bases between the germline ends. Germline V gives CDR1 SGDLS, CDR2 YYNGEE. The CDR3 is CASSVEGTSHYEQYF. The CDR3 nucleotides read TGTGCCAGCAGCGTGGAAGGGACATCGCATTACGAGCAGTACTTC.

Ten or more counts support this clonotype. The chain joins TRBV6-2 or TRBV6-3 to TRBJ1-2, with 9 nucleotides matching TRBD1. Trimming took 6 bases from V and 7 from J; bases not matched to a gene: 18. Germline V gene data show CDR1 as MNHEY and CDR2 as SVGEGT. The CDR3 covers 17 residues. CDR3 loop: CASSQPPGQGLSSGYTF. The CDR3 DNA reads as TGTGCCAGCAGCCAACCCCCCGGACAGGGGTTGTCTAGTGGCTACACCTTC.

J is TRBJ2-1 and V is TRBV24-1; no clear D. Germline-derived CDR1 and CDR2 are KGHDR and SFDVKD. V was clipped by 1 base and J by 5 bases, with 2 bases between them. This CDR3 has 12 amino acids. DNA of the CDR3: TGTGCCACCAGTGATTTAAACAATGAGCAGTTCTTC. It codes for CATSDLNNEQFF.

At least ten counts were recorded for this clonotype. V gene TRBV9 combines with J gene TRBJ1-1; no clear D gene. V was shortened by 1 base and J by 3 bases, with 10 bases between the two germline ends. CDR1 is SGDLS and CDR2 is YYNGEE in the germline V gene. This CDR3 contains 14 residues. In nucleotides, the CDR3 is TGTGCCAGCAGCGTATTAAAAGAGGACACTGAAGCTTTCTTT. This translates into CASSVLKEDTEAFF. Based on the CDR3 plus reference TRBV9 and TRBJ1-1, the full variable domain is DSGVTQTPKHLITATGQRVTLRCSPRSGDLSVYWYQQSLDQGLQFLIQYYNGEERAKGNILERFSAQQFPDLHSELNLSSLELGDSALYFCASSVLKEDTEAFFGQGTRLTVV.

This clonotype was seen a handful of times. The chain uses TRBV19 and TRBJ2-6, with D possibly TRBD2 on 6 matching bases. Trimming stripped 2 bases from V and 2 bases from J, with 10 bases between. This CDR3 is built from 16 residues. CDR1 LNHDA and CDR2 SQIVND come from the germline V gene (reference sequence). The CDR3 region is CASSIIGGAGANVLTF. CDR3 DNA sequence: TGTGCCAGTAGTATAATCGGAGGGGCTGGGGCCAACGTCCTGACTTTC.

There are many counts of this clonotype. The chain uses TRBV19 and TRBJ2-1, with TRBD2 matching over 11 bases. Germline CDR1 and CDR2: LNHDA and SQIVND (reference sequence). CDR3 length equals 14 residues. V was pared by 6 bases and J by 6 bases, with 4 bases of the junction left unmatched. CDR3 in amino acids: CASSRLAGRNEQFF. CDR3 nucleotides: TGTGCCAGTAGCCGACTAGCGGGGCGCAATGAGCAGTTCTTC.

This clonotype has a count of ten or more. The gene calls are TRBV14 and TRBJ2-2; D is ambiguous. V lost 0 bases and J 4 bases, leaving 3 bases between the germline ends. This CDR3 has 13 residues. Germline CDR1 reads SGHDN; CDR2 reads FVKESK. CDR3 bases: TGTGCCAGCAGCCAAGATCTCACCGGGGAGCTGTTTTTT. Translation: CASSQDLTGELFF.

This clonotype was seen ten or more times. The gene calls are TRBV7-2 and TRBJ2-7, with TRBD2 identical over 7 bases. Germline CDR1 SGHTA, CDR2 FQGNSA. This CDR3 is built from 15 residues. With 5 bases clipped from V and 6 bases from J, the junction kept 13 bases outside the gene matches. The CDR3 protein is CASSPSGGGFREQYF. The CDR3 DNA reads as TGTGCCAGCAGCCCGAGTGGCGGGGGTTTTCGCGAGCAGTACTTC.

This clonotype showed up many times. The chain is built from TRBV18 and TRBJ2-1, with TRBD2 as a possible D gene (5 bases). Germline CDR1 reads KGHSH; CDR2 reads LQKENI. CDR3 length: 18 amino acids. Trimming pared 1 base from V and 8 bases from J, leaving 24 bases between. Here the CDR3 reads CASSPLPLRDSKMDEQFF. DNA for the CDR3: TGTGCCAGCTCACCACTGCCGCTCCGGGATTCCAAAATGGATGAGCAGTTCTTC.

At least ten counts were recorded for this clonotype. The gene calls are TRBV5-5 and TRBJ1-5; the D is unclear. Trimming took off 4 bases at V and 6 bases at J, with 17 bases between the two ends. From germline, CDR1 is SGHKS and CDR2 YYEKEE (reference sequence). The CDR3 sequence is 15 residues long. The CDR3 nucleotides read TGTGCCAGCAGCCCCTCAGCCTCCCGGGCTCAGCCCCAGCATTTT. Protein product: CASSPSASRAQPQHF.

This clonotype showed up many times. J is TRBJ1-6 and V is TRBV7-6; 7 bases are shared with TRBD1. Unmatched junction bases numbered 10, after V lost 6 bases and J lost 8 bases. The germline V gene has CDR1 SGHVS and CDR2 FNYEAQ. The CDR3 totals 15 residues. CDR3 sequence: CASSQTSGGDSPLHF. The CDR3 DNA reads TGTGCCAGCAGTCAAACCTCAGGGGGGGATTCACCCCTCCACTTT.

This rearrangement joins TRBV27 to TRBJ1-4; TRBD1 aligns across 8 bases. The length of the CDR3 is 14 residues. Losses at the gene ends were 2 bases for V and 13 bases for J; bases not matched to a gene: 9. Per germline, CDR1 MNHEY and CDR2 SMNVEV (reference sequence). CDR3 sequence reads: CASSLGQGAGRLFF. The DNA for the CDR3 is TGTGCCAGCAGTTTAGGGCAGGGGGCCGGTAGACTGTTTTTT.